These 20 T cell receptor beta chains came from one sample sequenced in a study of T cells in localized non-small cell lung cancer. This table comes from immunoSEQ multiplex PCR, and its TCRdb copy is limited to in-frame clones, with some not included. The sample records about 1,700 clones, roughly a fifth being singletons. The source material was normal lung tissue next to the tumor, sampled before any cancer treatment. Receptor source: a woman aged 40-70 years with stage I lung adenocarcinoma.

The CDR3 sequence: CSGEGQMGETQYF. The CDR3 nucleotides are TGCAGCGGGGAGGGTCAAATGGGGGAGACCCAGTACTTC. V and J are TRBV29-1 and TRBJ2-5; TRBD2 aligns across 7 bases. Trimming took 7 bases from V and 5 from J; bases not matched to a gene: 10. The germline V gene encodes CDR1 SQVTM and CDR2 ANQGSEA. This CDR3 region has 13 residues.

This clone turned up a few times. The chain combines TRBV4-1 with TRBJ1-5; 8 bases line up with TRBD1. Germline V gene sequence: CDR1 MGHRA, CDR2 YSYEKL. Trimming cost V 3 bases and J 6 bases; bases outside gene matches: 1. The CDR3 length is 13 residues. The CDR3 here is CASSQDRVQPQHF. In nucleotides, the CDR3 is TGCGCCAGCAGCCAGGACAGGGTTCAGCCCCAGCATTTT.

The chain has TRBV25-1 and TRBJ1-2; D may be TRBD1 (5 bases). CDR3 length: 14 amino acids. Germline V gene lookup returns CDR1 MGHDK and CDR2 SYGVNS. V lost 0 bases and J lost 5, with 10 bases in between. Here the CDR3 reads CASSEYGTEYGYTF. CDR3 DNA: TGTGCCAGCAGTGAATACGGGACGGAGTATGGCTACACCTTC.

This rearrangement joins TRBV11-3 to TRBJ1-1; D remains ambiguous. Between the trimmed V and J ends, which lost 3 bases and 1 base, there was a span of 9 bases. This CDR3 spans 14 amino acids. The germline V gene has CDR1 SGHNT and CDR2 YENEEA. The CDR3 loop is CASSLPQQNTEAFF. DNA of the CDR3: TGTGCCAGCAGCTTGCCACAGCAGAACACTGAAGCTTTCTTT.

There are a few counts of this clone. The DNA for the CDR3 is TGTGCCAGCAGCCCGGGTGTGTGGAACACCATATATTTT. Residues: CASSPGVWNTIYF. The chain couples TRBV7-4 to TRBJ1-3, with no clear D. This CDR3 contains 13 residues. Trimming cost V 5 bases and J 7 bases, with 12 bases left between them. Germline V CDR1 and CDR2: SGHVT, SQSDAQ. Filled out from reference TRBV7-4 and TRBJ1-3, the complete variable domain reads GAGVSQSPRYKVAKRGRDVALRCDSISGHVTLYWYRQTLGQGSEVLTYSQSDAQRDKSGRPSGRFSAERPERSVSTLKIQRTEQGDSAVYLCASSPGVWNTIYFGEGSWLTVV.

In its sample, this clone was seen a few times. The genes are TRBV4-1 and TRBJ1-1; D is perhaps TRBD1 (5 bases). The CDR3 consists of 13 residues. Germline-derived CDR1 and CDR2 are MGHRA and YSYEKL. V was pared by 2 bases and J by 1 base, with 5 bases between. The CDR3 nucleotides are TGCGCCAGCAGCCAAACAGGGAACACTGAAGCTTTCTTT. It translates to CASSQTGNTEAFF.

In its sample, this clone ranks as medium-sized (0.01 to 0.1%). The chain recombines TRBV11-3 with TRBJ1-2; D gene unclear. CDR3 length: 14 amino acids. Germline values: CDR1 SGHNT, CDR2 YENEEA. Trimming left V 1 base short and J 4 bases short, with 10 bases between. As DNA, the CDR3 is TGTGCCAGCAGCTTAGGAGTTGGGATCTATGGCTACACCTTC. This translates into CASSLGVGIYGYTF.

This chain joins TRBV15 and TRBJ1-2; tentatively, D is TRBD1 (5 bases). The length of the CDR3 is 14 residues. Germline CDR1 LNHNV, CDR2 YYDKDF (reference sequence). V was shortened by 1 base and J by 6 bases, with 12 bases between the two germline ends. Here the CDR3 DNA reads TGTGCCACCAGCAGAGCCTCAGGGTCGGATGGCTACACCTTC. Translating it yields CATSRASGSDGYTF. The whole variable domain, filled in from reference TRBV15 and TRBJ1-2, reads DAMVIQNPRYQVTQFGKPVTLSCSQTLNHNVMYWYQQKSSQAPKLLFHYYDKDFNNEADTPDNFQSRRPNTSFCFLDIRSPGLGDTAMYLCATSRASGSDGYTFGSGTRLTVV.

This sequence joins TRBV6-8 and TRBJ2-3; D is undetermined. The CDR3 sequence is 14 residues long. Between the trimmed V and J ends, which lost 6 bases and 3 bases, there was a span of 13 bases. Germline assignment: CDR1 MNHGY and CDR2 SAAAGT. CDR3 protein: CASSPRFSTDTQYF. The CDR3 region has the DNA TGTGCCAGCAGCCCCAGGTTTAGTACAGATACGCAGTATTTT.

This rearrangement joins TRBV11-3 to TRBJ1-2; the D gene is possibly TRBD1 (6 bases). This CDR3 has 17 residues. CDR1 is SGHNT, CDR2 YENEEA, per germline. Trimming cost V 1 base and J 7 bases, with 22 bases left between them. The chain's CDR3 is CASSLVGGSAPSAGYTF. The CDR3 coding sequence is TGTGCCAGCAGCTTAGTAGGGGGGAGCGCACCCTCCGCTGGCTACACCTTC.

By share, this clone counts as medium-sized. The V call is TRBV11-3, the J call TRBJ2-7, with 12 positions matching TRBD2. The V gene end was trimmed by 3 bases and the J gene end by 6 bases; junction bases not matched to a gene: 3. This CDR3 region has 14 residues. The V gene's germline CDR1 is SGHNT and CDR2 YENEEA. This chain's CDR3 is CASSFKLAGGEQYF. The CDR3 coding sequence is TGTGCCAGCAGCTTCAAACTAGCGGGGGGCGAGCAGTACTTC.

This sequence joins TRBV4-1 and TRBJ2-1; possibly TRBD2 for D (6 bases). Germline CDR1 reads MGHRA; CDR2 reads YSYEKL. CDR3 length: 15 amino acids. With 0 bases removed from V and 14 bases from J, the gap between germline ends came to 20 bases. The CDR3 protein is CASSQELTGTRSEFF. The CDR3 region has the DNA TGCGCCAGCAGCCAAGAACTAACGGGGACTCGAAGTGAGTTCTTC.

This chain joins TRBV11-3 and TRBJ1-2; D may be TRBD1 (6 bases). The CDR3 is 14 residues long. Trimming removed 5 bases from V and 4 bases from J, with 14 bases in between. CDR1 and CDR2 from the germline V gene are SGHNT and YENEEA. The CDR3 sequence: CASSRQVDIYGYTF. DNA of the CDR3: TGTGCCAGCAGCAGACAGGTTGATATCTATGGCTACACCTTC.

The chain combines TRBV6-8 with TRBJ1-1; D possibly corresponds to TRBD1 (5 bases). Deletions cut 2 bases from V and 5 bases from J, with 6 bases between. Germline V CDR1 and CDR2: MNHGY, SAAAGT. The CDR3 has 12 residues. The DNA of the CDR3 is TGTGCCAGCAGTTACGGGGGAACTGAAGCTTTCTTT. Protein product: CASSYGGTEAFF.

The chain recombines TRBV10-3 with TRBJ2-7; D may match TRBD1 or TRBD2 (5 bases each). Trimming pared 0 bases from V and 2 bases from J, leaving 11 bases between. The CDR3 is made up of 15 amino acids. Looked up from germline, CDR1 is ENHRY and CDR2 is SYGVKD. Written as DNA, the CDR3 is TGTGCCATCAGTGAGTCGGTTGGGACGACCTACGAGCAGTACTTC. This gives the protein CAISESVGTTYEQYF.

The chain is built from TRBV7-6 and TRBJ2-7; 10 bases are shared with TRBD2. V gave up 6 bases and J gave up 5 bases; unmatched junction bases: 10. Germline CDR1 is SGHVS and CDR2 is FNYEAQ. This CDR3 spans 15 amino acids. CDR3 DNA sequence: TGTGCCAGCAGACCTAAGCGGGGGGGCACGGACGAGCAGTACTTC. This translates into CASRPKRGGTDEQYF.

The chain joins TRBV11-3 to TRBJ1-1; 8 nucleotides agree with TRBD1. The CDR3 contains 16 residues. Trimming cost V 1 base and J 1 base; bases outside gene matches: 5. CDR1 is SGHNT and CDR2 is YENEEA in the germline V gene. The CDR3: CASSLVQGVGNTEAFF. The CDR3 DNA reads as TGTGCCAGCAGCTTAGTACAGGGGGTTGGGAACACTGAAGCTTTCTTT. The entire variable domain, with the rest obtained from reference TRBV11-3 and TRBJ1-1, is as follows: EAGVVQSPRYKIIEKKQPVAFWCNPISGHNTLYWYLQNLGQGPELLIRYENEEAVDDSQLPKDRFSAERLKGVDSTLKIQPAELGDSAVYLCASSLVQGVGNTEAFFGQGTRLTVV.

This clone is classed as large. The chain couples TRBV14 to TRBJ1-6, with a possible D match to TRBD1 (5 bases). The CDR3 totals 15 residues. The germline V and J ends were trimmed by 0 bases and 10 bases, with 13 bases remaining between them. Germline V CDR1 and CDR2: SGHDN, FVKESK. For the CDR3, the DNA is TGTGCCAGCAGCCAAGATTCCTGGGGCGGGTCACCCCTCCACTTT. This gives the protein CASSQDSWGGSPLHF.

The sample holds a few counts of this clone. The V gene is TRBV15, the J gene TRBJ1-5; 7 positions match TRBD1. Germline CDR1 LNHNV, CDR2 YYDKDF (reference sequence). The CDR3 consists of 16 residues. J gave up 1 base and V 0 bases, and 3 bases lay outside the gene matches. CDR3 region: CATSRDIRGSNQPQHF. The CDR3 DNA reads as TGTGCCACCAGCAGAGATATCAGGGGGAGCAATCAGCCCCAGCATTTT. The variable domain in full, with the rest retrieved from reference TRBV15 and TRBJ1-5, is DAMVIQNPRYQVTQFGKPVTLSCSQTLNHNVMYWYQQKSSQAPKLLFHYYDKDFNNEADTPDNFQSRRPNTSFCFLDIRSPGLGDTAMYLCATSRDIRGSNQPQHFGDGTRLSIL.

The chain couples TRBV6-8 to TRBJ1-2; D possibly corresponds to TRBD1 (5 bases). The CDR3 is 15 residues long. The ends were cut back, 2 bases at V and 4 bases at J, with 14 bases in the middle. Germline values: CDR1 MNHGY, CDR2 SAAAGT. The CDR3 sequence is CASSYGWTDIYGYTF. CDR3 bases: TGTGCCAGCAGTTACGGATGGACGGACATCTATGGCTACACCTTC.